The 27 T cell receptor beta chains below were found in one sample sequenced in a study of cytomegalovirus exposure and HLA in healthy donors. It was with 60 Vbeta and 13 Jbeta primers that the PCR ran. Using immunoSEQ multiplex PCR, the repertoire was profiled, and TCRdb retains in-frame clones only, with some absent. The table records 95,000 to 150,000 clones, roughly four fifths of them present only once. Sequenced: PBMCs. These TCRs come from a woman in her twenties or thirties in good health and CMV-seropositive.

This chain links TRBV6-1 with TRBJ1-5; D perhaps matches TRBD1 (6 bases). Germline lookup yields CDR1 MNHNS and CDR2 SASEGT. Trimming pared 6 bases from V and 5 bases from J, leaving 11 bases between. The CDR3 loop spans 13 amino acids. CDR3 sequence: CASRGQTDQPQHF. The CDR3 DNA reads TGTGCCAGCAGAGGACAGACCGATCAGCCCCAGCATTTT.

The chain uses TRBV5-1 and TRBJ2-3; D possibly corresponds to TRBD1 (5 bases). Germline CDR1 reads SGHRS; CDR2 reads YFSETQ. This CDR3 contains 15 residues. V was clipped by 4 bases and J by 1 base, with 13 bases between them. The CDR3 nucleotides read TGCGCCAGCAGCCGAGACAGCTTACGCACAGATACGCAGTATTTT. Translation: CASSRDSLRTDTQYF.

The V gene is TRBV9, the J gene TRBJ2-3, with no clear D. The CDR3 covers 14 residues. In germline, CDR1 is SGDLS, CDR2 YYNGEE. The ends were cut back, 0 bases at V and 0 bases at J, with 5 bases in the middle. The CDR3 nucleotides read TGTGCCAGCAGCGTAGTCCCAAGCACAGATACGCAGTATTTT. It is translated as CASSVVPSTDTQYF.

The J gene is TRBJ2-7, the V gene TRBV4-2, with TRBD2 identical over 8 bases. This CDR3 is 16 amino acids long. Germline V lookup: CDR1 LGHNA, CDR2 YNFKEQ. After removal of 3 bases from V and 6 bases from J, the junction contained 13 bases not matched to a gene. The CDR3 nucleotides are TGTGCCAGCAGCCACGGACCCACTCGGGAGGGCGGCGAGCAGTACTTC. It codes for CASSHGPTREGGEQYF.

The table lists this clone with a count of one. V is TRBV4-2 and J is TRBJ2-7, with TRBD2 identical over 9 bases. Germline V CDR1 and CDR2: LGHNA, YNFKEQ. Unmatched junction bases numbered 4, after V lost 1 base and J lost 0 bases. The CDR3 covers 16 residues. The CDR3 protein is CASSQGLAGVSYEQYF. In DNA, the CDR3 is TGTGCCAGCAGCCAAGGATTAGCGGGGGTCTCCTACGAGCAGTACTTC.

This chain uses TRBV6-5 with TRBJ2-2; possible D gene TRBD2, 5 bases. Germline lookup yields CDR1 MNHEY and CDR2 SVGAGI. V dropped 4 bases and J dropped 5 bases, with 17 bases sitting between them. The CDR3 covers 16 residues. In nucleotides, the CDR3 is TGTGCCAGCAGTTCCCCCTCGGGGAAGTGGACCGGGGAGCTGTTTTTT. The encoded protein is CASSSPSGKWTGELFF.

The chain couples TRBV7-7 to TRBJ2-7; 8 bases align to TRBD1. The CDR3 has 13 amino acids. Germline V gene sequence: CDR1 SSHAT, CDR2 FNYEAQ (reference sequence). Trimming removed 5 bases from V and 3 bases from J; junction bases left unmatched: 3. CDR3 coding DNA: TGTGCCAGCAGCCCTGGACAGGGCTACGAGCAGTACTTC. This sequence encodes CASSPGQGYEQYF.

This clone was detected ten times or more. The rearrangement links TRBV7-2 to TRBJ2-7; 8 bases map to TRBD1. CDR1 SGHTA and CDR2 FQGNSA come from the germline V gene. V gave up 5 bases and J gave up 5 bases; unmatched junction bases: 8. The CDR3 totals 14 residues. The CDR3 region is CASSRDRGQNEQYF. The CDR3 bases are TGTGCCAGCAGCCGCGACAGGGGCCAGAACGAGCAGTACTTC.

This rearrangement joins TRBV29-1 to TRBJ2-6; the D gene is possibly TRBD2 (5 bases). Germline assignment: CDR1 SQVTM and CDR2 ANQGSEA. This CDR3 region has 14 residues. V shed 6 bases and J shed 2 bases, with 11 bases lying between them. CDR3 coding DNA: TGCAGCGTCCCCCGGGGAACTGGGGCCAACGTCCTGACTTTC. Protein product: CSVPRGTGANVLTF.

The rearrangement links TRBV9 to TRBJ2-7; perhaps TRBD2 as D (7 bases). Germline assignment: CDR1 SGDLS and CDR2 YYNGEE. Trimming pared 4 bases from V and 2 bases from J, leaving 13 bases between. This CDR3 spans 14 amino acids. CDR3 nucleotide sequence: TGTGCCAGCAGCCCGAGGGGGGGTCCCTACGAGCAGTACTTC. Translated, it gives CASSPRGGPYEQYF.

J is TRBJ2-5 and V is TRBV5-1, with TRBD1 matching over 7 bases. There are 14 residues in the CDR3. CDR1 and CDR2 from the germline V gene are SGHRS and YFSETQ. The V and J ends lost 5 bases and 1 base, in that order; junction bases with no gene match: 5. CDR3 sequence: CASRKGQPQETQYF. CDR3 sequence (DNA): TGCGCCAGCAGAAAGGGACAGCCCCAAGAGACCCAGTACTTC.

This sequence joins TRBV6-1 and TRBJ1-4; D gene unclear. Germline V gene data show CDR1 as MNHNS and CDR2 as SASEGT. CDR3 size: 14 residues. V was clipped by 6 bases and J by 3 bases, with 11 bases between them. CDR3 bases: TGTGCCAGCAGGACCGGAGGGTCTAATGAAAAACTGTTTTTT. It translates to CASRTGGSNEKLFF.

This sequence joins TRBV7-3 and TRBJ2-7; 7 bases map to TRBD1. Germline values: CDR1 SGHTA, CDR2 FQGTGA. CDR3 length: 17 residues. After removal of 2 bases from V and 0 bases from J, the junction contained 10 bases not matched to a gene. The DNA for the CDR3 is TGTGCCAGCAGCTTAGCACCGGGACAGATCTTCTCCTACGAGCAGTACTTC. As protein: CASSLAPGQIFSYEQYF.

The V call is TRBV5-1, the J call TRBJ2-6, with D uncertain. Looked up from germline, CDR1 is SGHRS and CDR2 is YFSETQ. This CDR3 comprises 14 residues. V was pared by 4 bases and J by 0 bases, with 5 bases between. DNA of the CDR3: TGCGCCAGCAGCCCCGGCTCTGGGGCCAACGTCCTGACTTTC. It is translated as CASSPGSGANVLTF.

This clone was counted between two and nine times. This chain connects TRBV11-2 to TRBJ1-1; D unclear. The V gene's germline CDR1 is SGHAT and CDR2 FQNNGV. The CDR3 contains 16 residues. V was clipped by 5 bases and J by 0 bases, with 16 bases between them. In DNA, the CDR3 is TGTGCCAGCAGCCCTGTTTTCACGCTAATGAACACTGAAGCTTTCTTT. Translated: CASSPVFTLMNTEAFF.

The chain carries TRBV2 and TRBJ1-2, with 12 bases lining up with TRBD1. V lost 4 bases and J lost 4; bases outside the gene matches: 7. The length of the CDR3 is 16 residues. CDR1 and CDR2 from the germline V gene are SNHLY and FYNNEI. The CDR3 region has the DNA TGTGCCAGCAGTGTTGGGACAGGGGGCGCCGGCTATGGCTACACCTTC. Amino acid sequence: CASSVGTGGAGYGYTF.

V is TRBV5-5 and J is TRBJ1-5, with D possibly TRBD1 on 5 matching bases. The CDR3 extends over 12 amino acids. V lost 5 bases to trimming and J lost 7 bases, with 10 bases between them. Germline CDR1 is SGHKS and CDR2 is YYEKEE (reference sequence). CDR3 sequence reads: CASSSGAQPQHF. CDR3 nucleotides: TGTGCCAGCAGTTCTGGGGCACAGCCCCAGCATTTT.

The gene calls are TRBV28 and TRBJ1-5; no clear D gene. Deletions cut 6 bases from V and 5 bases from J, with 11 bases between. The CDR3 covers 13 residues. The germline CDR1 and CDR2 sequences are MDHEN and SYDVKM. CDR3 nucleotides: TGTGCCAGCAGGTGGTATCAGGATCAGCCCCAGCATTTT. This translates into CASRWYQDQPQHF.

The rearrangement uses TRBV2 and TRBJ2-2; D uncertain. Trimming stripped 3 bases from V and 5 bases from J, with 13 bases between. The CDR3 is made up of 15 amino acids. Germline V CDR1 and CDR2: SNHLY, FYNNEI. CDR3: CASSDVSFLTGELFF. The CDR3 bases are TGTGCCAGCAGTGACGTCTCCTTCTTGACCGGGGAGCTGTTTTTT.

The chain links TRBV25-1 to TRBJ2-5; possibly TRBD1 for D (5 bases). The CDR3 loop spans 16 amino acids. Germline V gives CDR1 MGHDK, CDR2 SYGVNS. V lost 5 bases, J lost 4 bases, and 20 bases lay in between. Here the CDR3 DNA reads TGTGCCAGCAGTAAAAATCCCCAGGGATTTGGAGAGACCCAGTACTTC. It codes for CASSKNPQGFGETQYF.

Remarks on this clone: Because the CDR3 is missing its conserved closing phenylalanine or tryptophan, this is likely a read error. The chain combines TRBV30 with TRBJ2-7; TRBD1 matches 9 bases. V shed 2 bases, J shed 3 bases, and the junction held 11 bases outside the gene matches. Germline-derived CDR1 and CDR2 are GTSNPN and SVGIG (reference sequence). The CDR3 contains 16 residues. The DNA for the CDR3 is TGTGCCTGGAGTCCTCTTCCGGGACAGGGCCACTACGAGCAGTACCTC. This codes for CAWSPLPGQGHYEQYL.

With respect to this clone: A far larger clone differs by one base, so this is likely a read error. This sample includes further DNA sequences coding for the same CDR3. The V and J genes are TRBV6-1 and TRBJ2-2; D is perhaps TRBD1 (5 bases). V lost 6 bases and J lost 7, with 6 bases in between. Germline loops: CDR1 MNHNS, CDR2 SASEGT. This CDR3 contains 11 residues. CDR3 coding DNA: TGTGCCAGCAGCCAGGGCGGGGAGCTGTTTTTT. Translating gives CASSQGGELFF.

This clone was observed a single time. This chain connects TRBV5-5 to TRBJ2-7; D uncertain. The germline V and J ends were trimmed by 3 bases and 2 bases, with 6 bases remaining between them. The germline CDR1 and CDR2 sequences are SGHKS and YYEKEE (reference sequence). The CDR3 runs 12 residues. CDR3: CASSSPPYEQYF. The DNA for the CDR3 is TGTGCCAGCAGCTCTCCCCCCTACGAGCAGTACTTC. Together with reference TRBV5-5 and TRBJ2-7, the CDR3 gives the full variable domain: DAGVTQSPTHLIKTRGQQVTLRCSPISGHKSVSWYQQVLGQGPQFIFQYYEKEERGRGNFPDRFSARQFPNYSSELNVNALLLGDSALYLCASSSPPYEQYFGPGTRLTVT.

The chain carries TRBV4-1 and TRBJ2-1, with D possibly being TRBD1 (6 bases). Germline V gene lookup returns CDR1 MGHRA and CDR2 YSYEKL. This CDR3 is 16 amino acids long. V gave up 0 bases and J gave up 7 bases, with 16 bases separating them. CDR3 sequence reads: CASSQEGHQGGNEQFF. CDR3 nucleotides: TGCGCCAGCAGCCAAGAGGGACATCAAGGGGGTAATGAGCAGTTCTTC.

This chain connects TRBV13 to TRBJ2-1; D possibly corresponds to TRBD2 (7 bases). Germline assignment: CDR1 PRHDT and CDR2 FYEKMQ (reference sequence). This CDR3 spans 15 amino acids. Trimming removed 0 bases from V and 5 bases from J, with 11 bases in between. CDR3 in DNA: TGTGCCAGCAGCTTAGGGGGGGGGCCAAACAATGAGCAGTTCTTC. Translation gives CASSLGGGPNNEQFF.

The chain carries TRBV6-1 and TRBJ1-2; 11 bases fit TRBD1. This CDR3 has 17 residues. Germline V gene data show CDR1 as MNHNS and CDR2 as SASEGT. V shed 2 bases, J shed 4 bases, and the junction held 9 bases outside the gene matches. CDR3 bases: TGTGCCAGCAGTGAACCAGGACAGGGGGCCGCATCCTATGGCTACACCTTC. This codes for CASSEPGQGAASYGYTF.

The genes are TRBV5-4 and TRBJ2-2; TRBD2 matches 8 bases. The germline CDR1 and CDR2 sequences are SGHNT and YYREEE (reference sequence). V was clipped by 6 bases and J by 0 bases; unmatched bases: 7. This CDR3 is built from 16 residues. The CDR3 region has the DNA TGTGCCAGCATGAGCGGGGGCCCTTCGAACACCGGGGAGCTGTTTTTT. It translates to CASMSGGPSNTGELFF.